The T cell receptor (beta chain) under discussion was sequenced for a study of T cell responses to AZD1222 COVID-19 vaccine. Overall study results and limits: CD4 TCRs covered the whole spike, strongest at regions 160-218 and 743-854. Rises in breadth and depth of Spike-specific TCRs came after two AZD1222 doses.

This table comes from immunoSEQ multiplex PCR, and its TCRdb copy is limited to in-frame clones, with some not included. Of fewer than 200,000 clones listed, roughly 88% are singletons. The CDR3 extends over 13 amino acids. Note on this clone: Antigen: not known.

Combined were second doses at about 4 or about 12 weeks. The specimen was peripheral blood, collected 28 days after the second AZD1222 dose. The genes are TRBV1 and TRBJ1-2; the listed D gene, TRBD1, was not tested against the DNA. TRBV1 is flagged as a pseudogene. The sequence was obtained from an adult who received the AZD1222 COVID-19 vaccine. In nucleotides, the CDR3 is TGCACCAGCAGCCAGGGCGCAGGGTGTGGCTACACCTTC. This translates into CTSSQGAGCGYTF.